The present T cell receptor (beta chain) was sequenced within a study of control samples from healthy donors and cancer patients. Using immunoSEQ multiplex PCR, the repertoire was profiled, and TCRdb retains in-frame clones only, with some absent. The sample lists some 150,000 clones, about 95% occurring once. This clone was recorded a few times. This CDR3 has 17 amino acids. V shed 4 bases and J 2 bases; nucleotides not matched to a gene: 12. Germline-derived CDR1 and CDR2 are LGHDT and YNNKEL (reference sequence). The chain is built from TRBV3-1 (or the pseudogene TRBV3-2) and TRBJ2-7; TRBD1 matches at 9 bases. Input material: PBMCs. The sequence came from a man aged 60 to 69 with colorectal cancer. This chain's CDR3 is CASSPGLDRGRAYEQYF. Here the CDR3 DNA reads TGTGCCAGCAGCCCGGGTCTGGACAGGGGCCGCGCCTACGAGCAGTACTTC.